The 25 T cell receptor beta chains below come from one sample, sequenced in a study of blood T cell repertoires in COVID-19. The assay was immunoSEQ multiplex PCR, and TCRdb's table has in-frame clones only and misses some. The sample lists around 140,000 clones, 82% seen once, with about 15% in the top ten. The sample consisted of peripheral blood. These receptors were obtained from a human donor with acute or convalescent COVID-19. The donor label of this sample is uncertain.

This chain uses TRBV2 with TRBJ2-2, with 9 positions matching TRBD1. This CDR3 is 15 amino acids long. Unmatched junction bases numbered 6, after V lost 8 bases and J lost 2 bases. The germline V gene has CDR1 SNHLY and CDR2 FYNNEI. CDR3 nucleotides: TGTGCCAGCCGGGACAGGGACATCAACACCGGGGAGCTGTTTTTT. This sequence encodes CASRDRDINTGELFF.

This chain uses TRBV5-1 with TRBJ2-7; TRBD1 agrees at 7 bases. The CDR3 runs to 15 residues. V was pared by 0 bases and J by 2 bases, with 5 bases of the junction left unmatched. The germline V gene encodes CDR1 SGHRS and CDR2 YFSETQ. The CDR3 coding sequence is TGCGCCAGCAGCTTGGGAAGTCAGGGGGCCTACGAGCAGTACTTC. It encodes CASSLGSQGAYEQYF.

This clone has just one count. The chain couples TRBV6-5 to TRBJ1-2; D gene unclear. In germline, CDR1 is MNHEY, CDR2 SVGAGI. The CDR3 is 14 residues long. Trimming took 0 bases from V and 8 from J, leaving 13 bases between them. The CDR3 is CASSYSRAGLGYTF. CDR3 bases: TGTGCCAGCAGTTACTCGAGGGCCGGGTTAGGCTACACCTTC.

This clone has ten or more counts. The chain carries TRBV6-1 and TRBJ1-2; D remains unclear. CDR1 MNHNS and CDR2 SASEGT come from the germline V gene. Trimming pared 1 base from V and 2 bases from J, leaving 11 bases between. The CDR3 sequence is 15 residues long. The CDR3 nucleotides read TGTGCCAGCAGTGAAGTAACGGTGATGAACTATGGCTACACCTTC. Its translation is CASSEVTVMNYGYTF.

The rearrangement links TRBV11-2 to TRBJ2-2, with TRBD1 identical over 10 bases. J gave up 1 base and V 1 base, and 6 bases lay outside the gene matches. Per the germline V gene, CDR1 is SGHAT and CDR2 is FQNNGV. The CDR3 spans 18 residues. CDR3 in amino acids: CASSLAYRTGGNTGELFF. In nucleotides, the CDR3 is TGTGCCAGCAGCTTAGCCTATCGGACAGGGGGGAACACCGGGGAGCTGTTTTTT.

This clone has a handful of counts. V usage is TRBV6-5 and J usage is TRBJ2-5; D not certain. Germline loops: CDR1 MNHEY, CDR2 SVGAGI. The germline V and J ends were trimmed by 4 bases and 5 bases, with 14 bases remaining between them. The CDR3 runs to 14 residues. The CDR3 spells CASSSPFGLETQYF. The CDR3 region has the DNA TGTGCCAGCAGTTCCCCTTTTGGGCTTGAGACCCAGTACTTC.

This clone was counted a few times. V is TRBV24-1 and J is TRBJ2-1; the match to TRBD2 covers 9 bases. This CDR3 spans 16 amino acids. The ends lost 0 bases at V and 8 bases at J; junction bases unmatched: 7. Germline CDR1 and CDR2: KGHDR and SFDVKD. DNA for the CDR3: TGTGCCACCAGTGATTTGCATCCTAGCGGGGCATATGAGCAGTTCTTC. Amino acids: CATSDLHPSGAYEQFF.

The chain combines TRBV7-2 with TRBJ1-6; possibly TRBD1 for D (6 bases). The CDR3 sequence is 14 residues long. From germline, CDR1 is SGHTA and CDR2 FQGNSA. Trimming shortened V by 5 bases and J by 7 bases, and 12 bases separated the two germline ends. CDR3 protein: CASSQQGWNSPLHF. In DNA, the CDR3 is TGTGCCAGCAGCCAACAGGGTTGGAATTCACCCCTCCACTTT. The whole variable domain, remainder taken from reference TRBV7-2 and TRBJ1-6, is GAGVSQSPSNKVTEKGKDVELRCDPISGHTALYWYRQSLGQGLEFLIYFQGNSAPDKSGLPSDRFSAERTGGSVSTLTIQRTQQEDSAVYLCASSQQGWNSPLHFGNGTRLTVT.

The chain uses TRBV5-1 and TRBJ1-2; TRBD1 agrees at 7 bases. CDR1 and CDR2 (germline): SGHRS, YFSETQ. J was trimmed by 7 bases and V by 7 bases; bases with no gene match: 10. CDR3 length: 13 residues. The CDR3 region is CASLGTASGGYTF. The CDR3 nucleotides are TGCGCCAGCCTAGGGACAGCATCGGGTGGCTACACCTTC.

The chain employs TRBV4-1 and TRBJ1-5; the D gene is possibly TRBD1 (5 bases). CDR3 size: 14 residues. V was shortened by 2 bases and J by 6 bases, with 11 bases between the two germline ends. CDR1 and CDR2 from the germline V gene are MGHRA and YSYEKL. The CDR3 nucleotides read TGCGCCAGCAGCCAACTCCAGGGAACTCAGCCCCAGCATTTT. Protein: CASSQLQGTQPQHF.

J is TRBJ1-1 and V is TRBV12-3 or TRBV12-4; 12 bases match TRBD1. V gave up 3 bases and J gave up 8 bases; unmatched junction bases: 1. The CDR3 runs to 13 residues. CDR3 sequence reads: CASSLGQGAEAFF. The CDR3 nucleotides read TGTGCCAGCAGTTTGGGACAGGGGGCGGAAGCTTTCTTT.

CDR3 nucleotides: TGTGCCAGCAGCTTAGCGTCCCGGGACAGGGGCTATGGCTACACCTTC. The encoded protein is CASSLASRDRGYGYTF. This chain links TRBV7-2 with TRBJ1-2; 10 positions agree with TRBD1. The CDR3 has 16 amino acids. Germline V gene data show CDR1 as SGHTA and CDR2 as FQGNSA. The V and J ends lost 0 bases and 4 bases, in that order; junction bases with no gene match: 5.

The genes are TRBV18 and TRBJ1-5; TRBD1 is a possible D gene (6 bases). Trimming pared 6 bases from V and 5 bases from J, leaving 14 bases between. CDR1 is KGHSH, CDR2 LQKENI, per germline. The CDR3 has 14 residues. The CDR3 protein is CASSYGTSDQPQHF. For the CDR3, the DNA is TGTGCCAGCTCCTACGGGACATCCGATCAGCCCCAGCATTTT.

A few counts support this clone. The V and J genes are TRBV12-3 or TRBV12-4 and TRBJ1-2; D call uncertain. This CDR3 has 13 residues. V was shortened by 10 bases and J by 6 bases, with 18 bases between the two germline ends. The CDR3 protein is CAISADFADGYTF. CDR3 sequence (DNA): TGTGCCATCTCGGCAGACTTCGCGGATGGCTACACCTTC.

In nucleotides, the CDR3 is TGTGCCAGCAGCCAAAAAAAACAGTACACCGGGGAGCTGTTTTTT. This translates into CASSQKKQYTGELFF. The gene calls are TRBV3-1 (or the pseudogene TRBV3-2) and TRBJ2-2; D unresolved. This CDR3 is built from 15 residues. The V gene lost 2 bases and the J gene lost 3 bases, with 10 bases spanning the gap. The germline CDR1 and CDR2 sequences are LGHDT and YNNKEL (reference sequence).

This clone was counted a few times. The V gene is TRBV5-1, the J gene TRBJ2-6, with TRBD2 as a possible D gene (5 bases). CDR3 length: 16 residues. V shed 2 bases and J shed 2 bases, with 11 bases lying between them. CDR1 is SGHRS and CDR2 is YFSETQ in the germline V gene. DNA for the CDR3: TGCGCCAGCAGCTTCCCGAGGGTCACTGGGGCCAACGTCCTGACTTTC. Residues: CASSFPRVTGANVLTF.

The chain is built from TRBV10-2 and TRBJ1-5, with TRBD1 matching 7 bases. The length of the CDR3 is 13 residues. The J segment lost 7 bases and the V segment lost 5 bases, leaving 5 bases of the junction unmatched. Germline V gives CDR1 WSHSY, CDR2 SAAADI. CDR3 residues: CASSTGDRQPQHF. DNA of the CDR3: TGCGCCAGCAGTACAGGGGATAGACAGCCCCAGCATTTT.

V usage is TRBV5-1 and J usage is TRBJ2-2; TRBD1 matches at 10 bases. This CDR3 has 16 residues. V shed 5 bases and J 7 bases; nucleotides not matched to a gene: 11. Germline V gene lookup returns CDR1 SGHRS and CDR2 YFSETQ. CDR3 protein: CASSSVTGGRFGELFF. The CDR3 bases are TGCGCCAGCAGTTCTGTGACAGGGGGCAGGTTCGGGGAGCTGTTTTTT.

V is TRBV7-2 and J is TRBJ2-7; perhaps TRBD2 as D (6 bases). Germline values: CDR1 SGHTA, CDR2 FQGNSA. CDR3 size: 14 residues. The V end was cut by 1 base, the J end by 6 bases, with 13 bases between. The CDR3 sequence is CASSLGLDPSEQYF. CDR3 nucleotides: TGTGCCAGCAGCTTAGGACTAGACCCATCCGAGCAGTACTTC.

This chain joins TRBV6-5 and TRBJ1-2; D might be TRBD1 (6 bases). The germline V and J ends were trimmed by 6 bases and 4 bases, with 12 bases remaining between them. The germline V gene has CDR1 MNHEY and CDR2 SVGAGI. The CDR3 has 13 residues. The CDR3 loop reads CASSDNRVYGYTF. The CDR3 region has the DNA TGTGCCAGCAGCGATAACAGGGTCTATGGCTACACCTTC.

The chain combines TRBV7-8 with TRBJ2-3; D is perhaps TRBD1 (7 bases). Trimming left V 5 bases short and J 4 bases short, with 13 bases between. This CDR3 spans 14 amino acids. In germline, CDR1 is SGHVS, CDR2 FQNEAQ. The chain's CDR3 is CASSRGGGADTQYF. CDR3 in DNA: TGTGCCAGCAGCCGAGGAGGGGGCGCAGATACGCAGTATTTT.

The chain employs TRBV6-2 or TRBV6-3 and TRBJ2-1; D is perhaps TRBD2 (6 bases). CDR3 size: 15 residues. Between the trimmed V and J ends, which lost 4 bases and 0 bases, there was a span of 10 bases. Germline CDR1 MNHEY, CDR2 SVGEGT. The CDR3 reads CASSLGLSSYNEQFF. DNA for the CDR3: TGTGCCAGCAGTTTGGGACTGAGCTCCTACAATGAGCAGTTCTTC.

CDR3 in DNA: TGTGCCAGCAGCCAAGGGACTACCTCCTACAATGAGCAGTTCTTC. Encoded protein: CASSQGTTSYNEQFF. The chain employs TRBV7-3 and TRBJ2-1, with TRBD2 matching over 7 bases. Per germline, CDR1 SGHTA and CDR2 FQGTGA. The CDR3 is 15 residues long. The V gene end was trimmed by 5 bases and the J gene end by 0 bases; junction bases not matched to a gene: 4.

This chain uses TRBV5-1 with TRBJ1-2, with D tentatively TRBD1 (5 bases). The CDR3 runs to 13 residues. Trimming left V 2 bases short and J 7 bases short, with 12 bases between. Germline V gene lookup returns CDR1 SGHRS and CDR2 YFSETQ. The CDR3 reads CASSFGREGGYTF. The CDR3, as DNA: TGCGCCAGCAGCTTCGGCAGGGAGGGTGGCTACACCTTC.

The chain has TRBV14 and TRBJ2-1, with 7 positions matching TRBD2. Germline-derived CDR1 and CDR2 are SGHDN and FVKESK. V lost 0 bases and J lost 2; bases outside the gene matches: 4. The CDR3 totals 16 residues. CDR3 DNA: TGTGCCAGCAGCCAAGATACCAGCGGGGCCTACAATGAGCAGTTCTTC. Translating gives CASSQDTSGAYNEQFF.